Following are 17 T cell receptor beta chains from one sample sequenced in a study of CXCR3-negative and CXCR3-positive naive CD8 T cells. Each TRB cDNA library was prepared by 5' RACE (with UMI labels). TCRdb reprocessed the 5' RACE reads, with one entry per CDR3 protein and no DNA. The repertoire table contains around 8,400 distinct CDR3 sequences. Study-wide points: Hydrophobicity was higher for TRB CDR3s found in CXCR3-positive naive cells than in CXCR3-negative naive cells.

These receptors have no known antigen. The sequenced sample was naive CXCR3+ CD8+ T cells from blood. Documented subset: CD45RO-CCR7+CD27+CD95- naive CD8+ T cells expressing CXCR3 (TNR3+). These TCRs come from a human donor in good health. Some clones in this sample may be carry-over from other donors' samples.

The CDR3 here is CASRPTEPQHF. V and J are TRBV7-9 and TRBJ1-5; TCRdb lists TRBD1, though no DNA is available to test this call. The CDR3 extends over 11 amino acids. Germline V gene lookup returns CDR1 SEHNR and CDR2 FQNEAQ (reference sequence).

The chain combines TRBV29-1 with TRBJ2-7; TCRdb gives TRBD1 as the D gene, but with no DNA this cannot be confirmed. The CDR3 spans 13 residues. From germline, CDR1 is SQVTM and CDR2 ANQGSEA. CDR3 in amino acids: CSALTGGSYEQYF.

Its frequency marks this clonotype as medium-sized. V usage is TRBV12-3 or TRBV12-4 and J usage is TRBJ2-7. The CDR3 is 12 amino acids. The CDR3 protein is CASRTGRSEQYF.

This clonotype is called medium-sized based on its frequency. The chain carries TRBV29-1 and TRBJ1-2; the D call from TCRdb, TRBD1, cannot be confirmed without DNA. The CDR3 is made up of 12 amino acids. CDR1 is SQVTM, CDR2 ANQGSEA, per germline. CDR3 region: CSVGEGADGYTF.

This rearrangement joins TRBV5-1 to TRBJ2-7; TCRdb returns TRBD1, unconfirmable since there is no DNA. This CDR3 has 14 residues. CDR1 and CDR2 (germline): SGHRS, YFSETQ. The CDR3: CASSLEGQGYEQYF.

This sequence joins TRBV5-1 and TRBJ2-5; the D call from TCRdb, TRBD2, cannot be confirmed without DNA. This CDR3 has 14 amino acids. Germline V gene sequence: CDR1 SGHRS, CDR2 YFSETQ. The chain's CDR3 is CASSLEAGQETQYF.

J is TRBJ2-1 and V is TRBV2; TCRdb lists TRBD1, though no DNA is available to test this call. Germline CDR1 and CDR2: SNHLY and FYNNEI. The CDR3 has 16 residues. CDR3 region: CASSDPGGRAHNEQFF.

The CDR3 protein is CASSSRSSGRGEQFF. V usage is TRBV7-9 and J usage is TRBJ2-1; the D gene TCRdb calls, TRBD2, cannot be checked with no DNA. The germline CDR1 and CDR2 sequences are SEHNR and FQNEAQ (reference sequence). This CDR3 region has 15 residues.

The chain recombines TRBV28 with TRBJ2-3; TCRdb calls TRBD2, which cannot be checked without DNA. This CDR3 region has 18 residues. Looked up from germline, CDR1 is MDHEN and CDR2 is SYDVKM. CDR3 sequence reads: CASSFGKEGLASTDTQYF.

This chain connects TRBV29-1 to TRBJ1-4; without DNA, the TCRdb call of TRBD1 cannot be checked. The length of the CDR3 is 14 residues. Germline CDR1 reads SQVTM; CDR2 reads ANQGSEA. CDR3 loop: CSVSQGARNEKLFF.

The J gene is TRBJ2-3, the V gene TRBV10-3; TCRdb lists TRBD2, though no DNA is available to test this call. Germline V gives CDR1 ENHRY, CDR2 SYGVKD. The CDR3 spans 14 residues. CDR3 amino acids: CAIRVRVSTDTQYF.

V is TRBV20-1 and J is TRBJ2-7. The CDR3 runs to 16 residues. Germline CDR1 DFQATT, CDR2 SNEGSKA (reference sequence). CDR3 sequence reads: CSARALILASSYEQYF.

The chain uses TRBV29-1 and TRBJ2-1; with no DNA, the TCRdb D assignment of TRBD2 cannot be verified. CDR3 size: 14 residues. CDR1 SQVTM and CDR2 ANQGSEA come from the germline V gene. CDR3 protein: CSVSLAGGYNEQFF.

This chain joins TRBV27 and TRBJ2-1; as DNA is missing, the TRBD1 call by TCRdb cannot be tested. CDR3 length equals 15 residues. Germline CDR1 MNHEY, CDR2 SMNVEV (reference sequence). CDR3 residues: CASSSLGFSYNEQFF.

The CDR3 protein is CASSIPGQGETDTQYF. V and J are TRBV7-9 and TRBJ2-3; TCRdb designates TRBD1, a call that cannot be tested without DNA. In germline, CDR1 is SEHNR, CDR2 FQNEAQ (reference sequence). The CDR3 consists of 16 residues.

The chain is built from TRBV7-2 and TRBJ2-7; the D call from TCRdb, TRBD2, cannot be confirmed without DNA. The germline gives CDR1 SGHTA, CDR2 FQGNSA. The CDR3 contains 14 residues. The CDR3 sequence: CASSLLAGVYEQYF.

The chain couples TRBV11-2 to TRBJ1-5. The CDR3 consists of 15 residues. Germline V gene lookup returns CDR1 SGHAT and CDR2 FQNNGV. Here the CDR3 reads CASSLTPGGNQPQHF.